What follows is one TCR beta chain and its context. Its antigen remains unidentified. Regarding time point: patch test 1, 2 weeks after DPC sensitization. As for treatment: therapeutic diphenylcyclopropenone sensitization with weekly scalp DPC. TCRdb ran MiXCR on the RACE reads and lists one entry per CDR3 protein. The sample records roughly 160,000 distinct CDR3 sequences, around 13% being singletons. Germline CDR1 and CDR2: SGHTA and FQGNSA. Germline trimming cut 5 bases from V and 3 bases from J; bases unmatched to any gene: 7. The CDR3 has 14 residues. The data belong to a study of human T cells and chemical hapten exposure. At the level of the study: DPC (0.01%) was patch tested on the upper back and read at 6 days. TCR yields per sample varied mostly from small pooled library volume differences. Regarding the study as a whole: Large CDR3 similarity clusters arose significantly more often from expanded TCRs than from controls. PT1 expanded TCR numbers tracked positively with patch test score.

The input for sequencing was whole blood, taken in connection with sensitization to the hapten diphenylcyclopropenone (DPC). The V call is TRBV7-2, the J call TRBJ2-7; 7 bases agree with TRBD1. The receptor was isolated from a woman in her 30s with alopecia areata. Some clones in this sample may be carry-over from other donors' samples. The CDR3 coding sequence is TGTGCCAGCAGCCCGGGACAGCTGGTCTACGAGCAGTACTTC. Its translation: CASSPGQLVYEQYF.